One and the same sample provided the 29 T cell receptor beta chains below, sequenced in a study of identical twins. Each CDR3 protein is one row after TCRdb ran MiXCR on the 5' RACE reads. The data hold 550,000 to 800,000 distinct CDR3 sequences, with around 7.5% observed a single time. These data also formed part of another study, on yellow fever vaccine responses in identical twins.

Sequencing was performed on PBMCs. The source of these receptors is a woman in her late teens or twenties in good health.

This sequence joins TRBV25-1 and TRBJ2-2; 7 positions agree with TRBD2. The germline CDR1 and CDR2 sequences are MGHDK and SYGVNS. The CDR3 contains 14 residues. V gave up 6 bases and J gave up 3 bases; unmatched junction bases: 4. CDR3: CASSGGKHTGELFF. CDR3 DNA: TGTGCCAGCAGCGGGGGGAAGCACACCGGGGAGCTGTTTTTT.

This clonotype showed up just a few times. This chain connects TRBV5-1 to TRBJ1-4, with 8 nucleotides matching TRBD1. This CDR3 comprises 15 residues. Losses at the gene ends were 4 bases for V and 8 bases for J; bases not matched to a gene: 10. Germline V gives CDR1 SGHRS, CDR2 YFSETQ. In DNA, the CDR3 is TGCGCCAGCAGCCTCCGGACAGGGCCCAGGGAAAAACTGTTTTTT. Translated, it gives CASSLRTGPREKLFF.

The chain joins TRBV28 to TRBJ2-6; 8 bases are a match to TRBD1. Germline assignment: CDR1 MDHEN and CDR2 SYDVKM. This CDR3 is 15 amino acids long. CDR3 nucleotides: TGTGCGACGGTGGACAGGGACTCTGGGGCCAACGTCCTGACTTTC. Protein product: CATVDRDSGANVLTF.

This clonotype was seen repeatedly, ten times or more. This chain links TRBV11-2 with TRBJ2-3, with a possible D match to TRBD1 (6 bases). The CDR3 is 15 amino acids. Germline CDR1 SGHAT, CDR2 FQNNGV. Trimming shortened V by 5 bases and J by 2 bases, and 14 bases separated the two germline ends. Here the CDR3 reads CASSPPGQITDTQYF. DNA for the CDR3: TGTGCCAGCAGCCCCCCGGGACAAATCACAGATACGCAGTATTTT.

This clonotype was seen ten or more times. J is TRBJ2-3 and V is TRBV20-1; possibly TRBD2 for D (7 bases). This CDR3 region has 14 residues. The germline V and J ends were trimmed by 6 bases and 1 base, with 14 bases remaining between them. Germline assignment: CDR1 DFQATT and CDR2 SNEGSKA (reference sequence). The chain's CDR3 is CSAYAGAGTDTQYF. The CDR3 DNA follows: TGCAGTGCCTATGCGGGGGCTGGCACAGATACGCAGTATTTT.

This clonotype appeared many times. This chain uses TRBV7-9 with TRBJ2-2; D is ambiguous. The germline V and J ends were trimmed by 1 base and 6 bases, with 6 bases remaining between them. The CDR3 length is 13 residues. CDR1 and CDR2 from the germline V gene are SEHNR and FQNEAQ (reference sequence). This CDR3 reads CASSLEDPGELFF. CDR3 sequence (DNA): TGTGCCAGCAGCTTAGAGGATCCCGGGGAGCTGTTTTTT.

The J gene is TRBJ1-2, the V gene TRBV20-1; D is undetermined. Trimming took 3 bases from V and 4 from J, leaving 12 bases between them. The CDR3 totals 13 residues. Germline V gives CDR1 DFQATT, CDR2 SNEGSKA (reference sequence). The CDR3 here is CSASLPGGYGYTF. For the CDR3, the DNA is TGCAGTGCTAGTTTACCGGGAGGCTATGGCTACACCTTC.

A few counts support this clonotype. This chain links TRBV27 with TRBJ1-5; 8 positions match TRBD1. The CDR3 runs to 17 residues. J was trimmed by 8 bases and V by 0 bases; bases with no gene match: 12. CDR1 is MNHEY and CDR2 is SMNVEV in the germline V gene (reference sequence). The CDR3 is CASSLSSVGQGGKPQHF. The CDR3 DNA reads as TGTGCCAGCAGTTTATCGTCCGTTGGACAGGGAGGGAAGCCCCAGCATTTT.

This clonotype showed up many times. The chain is built from TRBV20-1 and TRBJ1-6; D is possibly TRBD1 (5 bases). V was pared by 2 bases and J by 6 bases, with 14 bases between. The CDR3 has 15 residues. Germline assignment: CDR1 DFQATT and CDR2 SNEGSKA (reference sequence). The CDR3: CSARPGTETNSPLHF. In DNA, the CDR3 is TGCAGTGCTAGACCCGGGACGGAAACTAATTCACCCCTCCACTTT.

In this sample, this clonotype turned up a few times. The chain is built from TRBV5-1 and TRBJ2-2, with a tentative D call TRBD2 (5 bases). V lost 0 bases, J lost 0 bases, and 12 bases lay in between. Per germline, CDR1 SGHRS and CDR2 YFSETQ. There are 17 residues in the CDR3. The CDR3 DNA sequence: TGCGCCAGCAGCTTGGAGCCCAGCGGTACGAACACCGGGGAGCTGTTTTTT. Translation: CASSLEPSGTNTGELFF.

The CDR3 loop reads CSARVQEMNTEAFF. The CDR3 DNA sequence: TGCAGTGCTAGAGTCCAGGAGATGAACACTGAAGCTTTCTTT. This chain joins TRBV20-1 and TRBJ1-1; D is ambiguous. The CDR3 spans 14 residues. Germline CDR1 is DFQATT and CDR2 is SNEGSKA (reference sequence). The V end was cut by 1 base, the J end by 0 bases, with 9 bases between.

Notes on this clonotype: With a much larger clone just one base away, this may be a read error. The V call is TRBV5-1, the J call TRBJ2-3; D unresolved. CDR1 SGHRS and CDR2 YFSETQ come from the germline V gene. Trimming shortened V by 6 bases and J by 2 bases, and 19 bases separated the two germline ends. This CDR3 contains 16 residues. The CDR3 here is CASMQQPELATDTQYF. The CDR3 DNA follows: TGCGCCAGCATGCAGCAGCCCGAGTTAGCCACAGATACGCAGTATTTT. The variable domain in full, completed from reference TRBV5-1 and TRBJ2-3, reads KAGVTQTPRYLIKTRGQQVTLSCSPISGHRSVSWYQQTPGQGLQFLFEYFSETQRNKGNFPGRFSGRQFSNSRSEMNVSTLELGDSALYLCASMQQPELATDTQYFGPGTRLTVL.

The chain couples TRBV12-3 or TRBV12-4 to TRBJ2-5; D is unclear. The CDR3 runs to 13 residues. V was pared by 3 bases and J by 4 bases, with 9 bases between. CDR3 in amino acids: CASSLSEIETQYF. The CDR3 DNA reads as TGTGCCAGCAGTTTGAGTGAGATAGAGACCCAGTACTTC.

In its sample, this clonotype was seen many times. The chain carries TRBV12-3 or TRBV12-4 and TRBJ1-5; D gene uncertain. The V and J ends lost 1 base and 5 bases respectively, with 6 bases between them. The CDR3 runs 13 residues. The CDR3 sequence: CASSLGGHQPQHF. The CDR3 bases are TGTGCCAGCAGTTTAGGCGGACATCAGCCCCAGCATTTT.

V gene TRBV28 combines with J gene TRBJ2-5, with 8 bases fitting TRBD1. Germline V gene sequence: CDR1 MDHEN, CDR2 SYDVKM. Trimming removed 10 bases from V and 5 bases from J; junction bases left unmatched: 15. The CDR3 covers 15 residues. CDR3 loop: CATGHRGRGRETQYF. CDR3 DNA sequence: TGTGCCACCGGACATAGGGGCAGGGGGCGGGAGACCCAGTACTTC.

This clonotype was seen ten or more times. The chain is built from TRBV29-1 and TRBJ2-1, with TRBD2 matching over 7 bases. J was trimmed by 8 bases and V by 6 bases; bases with no gene match: 13. Germline CDR1 is SQVTM and CDR2 is ANQGSEA. This CDR3 is 14 amino acids long. CDR3 nucleotide sequence: TGCAGCGTGGAGACTAGCTTCAGAGTCGATGAGCAGTTCTTC. Translated: CSVETSFRVDEQFF.

There are a few counts of this clonotype. The chain is built from TRBV24-1 and TRBJ2-3, with a weak D call TRBD1 (6 bases). This CDR3 spans 14 amino acids. Trimming removed 6 bases from V and 2 bases from J, with 11 bases in between. Germline V gene lookup returns CDR1 KGHDR and CDR2 SFDVKD. This chain's CDR3 is CATSPWDNTDTQYF. CDR3 sequence (DNA): TGTGCCACCAGTCCCTGGGACAACACAGATACGCAGTATTTT.

This clonotype was recorded at least ten times. The chain links TRBV20-1 to TRBJ2-1, with 10 bases matching TRBD2. The J segment lost 3 bases and the V segment lost 0 bases, leaving 8 bases of the junction unmatched. CDR1 is DFQATT, CDR2 SNEGSKA, per germline (reference sequence). CDR3 length: 17 amino acids. In DNA form, the CDR3 reads TGCAGTGCTAGAGATCGGACTAGCGGTAAATTCTACAATGAGCAGTTCTTC. Translated, it gives CSARDRTSGKFYNEQFF.

This clonotype was seen more than once but under ten times. V is TRBV28 and J is TRBJ2-5; D is unresolved. The V end lost 2 bases, the J end lost 5 bases, and 30 bases lay between the germline ends. This CDR3 has 20 residues. Per the germline V gene, CDR1 is MDHEN and CDR2 is SYDVKM. The CDR3 DNA follows: TGTGCCAGCAGTTTACTCCGCTTTGAGGTGGTTGATTTATTTGTGGAGACCCAGTACTTC. The encoded protein is CASSLLRFEVVDLFVETQYF.

The CDR3, as DNA: TGTGCCAGCAGCCCTGGACTAGCGGGGACCCCACCAGATACGCAGTATTTT. This codes for CASSPGLAGTPPDTQYF. J is TRBJ2-3 and V is TRBV7-6; 12 bases are a match to TRBD2. The CDR3 has 17 amino acids. Germline trimming cut 5 bases from V and 4 bases from J; bases unmatched to any gene: 10. From germline, CDR1 is SGHVS and CDR2 FNYEAQ.

This clonotype was seen ten or more times. The V gene is TRBV7-9, the J gene TRBJ2-3; no firm D call. There are 13 residues in the CDR3. V was shortened by 1 base and J by 7 bases, with 9 bases between the two germline ends. CDR1 is SEHNR and CDR2 is FQNEAQ in the germline V gene (reference sequence). CDR3 nucleotides: TGTGCCAGCAGCTTAGAAAACTTACATACGCAGTATTTT. Amino acids: CASSLENLHTQYF. Variable domain in full (rest from reference TRBV7-9 and TRBJ2-3): DTGVSQNPRHKITKRGQNVTFRCDPISEHNRLYWYRQTLGQGPEFLTYFQNEAQLEKSRLLSDRFSAERPKGSFSTLEIQRTEQGDSAMYLCASSLENLHTQYFGPGTRLTVL.

This clonotype was counted between two and nine times. The V gene is TRBV10-3, the J gene TRBJ2-2, with TRBD1 identical over 9 bases. Germline lookup yields CDR1 ENHRY and CDR2 SYGVKD. The V and J ends lost 6 bases and 6 bases, in that order; junction bases with no gene match: 5. The CDR3 spans 14 residues. The CDR3 coding sequence is TGTGCCATCAGGGGACAGGGCGATTCCGGGGAGCTGTTTTTT. It is translated as CAIRGQGDSGELFF.

This clonotype was seen at least ten times. This sequence joins TRBV11-1 and TRBJ2-1; 12 bases agree with TRBD2. The length of the CDR3 is 16 residues. Per the germline V gene, CDR1 is SGHAT and CDR2 is FQDESV (reference sequence). The J segment lost 3 bases and the V segment lost 5 bases, leaving 5 bases of the junction unmatched. CDR3 bases: TGTGCCAGCAGCCATAAGACTAGCGGGGGCTACAATGAGCAGTTCTTC. This gives the protein CASSHKTSGGYNEQFF. The variable domain in full, completed from reference TRBV11-1 and TRBJ2-1, reads EAEVAQSPRYKITEKSQAVAFWCDPISGHATLYWYRQILGQGPELLVQFQDESVVDDSQLPKDRFSAERLKGVDSTLKIQPAELGDSAMYLCASSHKTSGGYNEQFFGPGTRLTVL.

This clonotype was seen only a few times. This chain connects TRBV7-3 to TRBJ2-2, with D perhaps given as TRBD1 or TRBD2 (6 bases each). This CDR3 is 19 amino acids long. The V gene lost 2 bases and the J gene lost 4 bases, with 23 bases spanning the gap. Germline V gene data show CDR1 as SGHTA and CDR2 as FQGTGA. The CDR3 sequence: CASSLPATGREGTTGELFF. DNA of the CDR3: TGTGCCAGCAGCTTACCCGCCACAGGGCGGGAAGGGACCACCGGGGAGCTGTTTTTT.

This clonotype was recorded at least ten times. The chain carries TRBV11-2 and TRBJ2-1; no clear D. The CDR3 has 12 residues. With 7 bases removed from V and 5 bases from J, the gap between germline ends came to 9 bases. CDR1 and CDR2 from the germline V gene are SGHAT and FQNNGV. This CDR3 is CASIDLDNEQFF. The CDR3 DNA reads TGTGCCAGCATTGATTTAGACAATGAGCAGTTCTTC.

This clonotype has at least ten counts. The rearrangement uses TRBV6-1 and TRBJ2-3; 8 bases map to TRBD1. Germline V gene sequence: CDR1 MNHNS, CDR2 SASEGT. The V and J ends lost 6 bases and 2 bases, in that order; junction bases with no gene match: 7. The CDR3 has 15 residues. CDR3 in DNA: TGTGCCAGCAGCCGGACAGGGAGTAACACAGATACGCAGTATTTT. Its protein is CASSRTGSNTDTQYF.

This chain joins TRBV18 and TRBJ2-7; TRBD1 matches 7 bases. This CDR3 is built from 15 residues. Germline V gene sequence: CDR1 KGHSH, CDR2 LQKENI. With V trimmed by 2 bases and J by 3 bases, 7 bases remained unmatched. The chain's CDR3 is CASSPREGQVYEQYF. The CDR3 DNA is TGTGCCAGCTCACCAAGAGAAGGACAGGTCTACGAGCAGTACTTC.

The chain recombines TRBV18 with TRBJ1-4; 9 nucleotides agree with TRBD1. Looked up from germline, CDR1 is KGHSH and CDR2 is LQKENI. Losses at the gene ends were 3 bases for V and 7 bases for J; bases not matched to a gene: 6. The CDR3 contains 15 residues. Written as DNA, the CDR3 is TGTGCCAGCTCACCTACCACAGGGGGCAGTGAAAAACTGTTTTTT. Encoded protein: CASSPTTGGSEKLFF. Supplemented by reference TRBV18 and TRBJ1-4, the full variable domain reads NAGVMQNPRHLVRRRGQEARLRCSPMKGHSHVYWYRQLPEEGLKFMVYLQKENIIDESGMPKERFSAEFPKEGPSILRIQQVVRGDSAAYFCASSPTTGGSEKLFFGSGTQLSVL.

This clonotype turned up a few times. The chain joins TRBV6-5 to TRBJ2-5; D remains ambiguous. With 4 bases removed from V and 5 bases from J, the gap between germline ends came to 11 bases. Germline assignment: CDR1 MNHEY and CDR2 SVGAGI. The CDR3 runs to 13 residues. The chain's CDR3 is CASSLVGVETQYF. Here the CDR3 DNA reads TGTGCCAGCAGTTTGGTGGGCGTGGAGACCCAGTACTTC.